These T cell receptor beta chains were read from a single sample in a study of T cells expressing NK-cell markers. TCRdb reprocessed the 5' RACE reads and stores each CDR3 protein as one record, lacking DNA. The sample includes about 150,000 distinct CDR3 sequences. The sample taken for sequencing was blood T cells: a sorted CD56 or NKG2C T cell subset, CD4+ or CD8+ T cells, or bulk PBMC T cells (not recorded which). The receptors here all came from a woman aged 45-65 years in good health. Each CDR3 is given with its conserved first and last residue. The order of the fields is CDR3 protein, V gene, J gene.

CDR3aa: CASSHSTDTQYF; v_gene: TRBV4-2; j_gene: TRBJ2-3
CDR3aa: CASTTTSRHNEQFF; v_gene: TRBV7-9; j_gene: TRBJ2-1
CDR3aa: CATSGPGQEAFF; v_gene: TRBV15; j_gene: TRBJ1-1
CDR3aa: CAIKGIGTPESDTEAFF; v_gene: TRBV10-2; j_gene: TRBJ1-1
CDR3aa: CASSWTGASYEQYF; v_gene: TRBV19; j_gene: TRBJ2-7
CDR3aa: CASWGSGELFF; v_gene: TRBV30; j_gene: TRBJ2-2
CDR3aa: CASSDRVNEQFF; v_gene: TRBV5-6; j_gene: TRBJ2-1
CDR3aa: CASSFGVNEQFF; v_gene: TRBV7-4; j_gene: TRBJ2-1
CDR3aa: CASSWGQVNTDTQYF; v_gene: TRBV5-1; j_gene: TRBJ2-3
CDR3aa: CASGAFGEGYEQYF; v_gene: TRBV12-5; j_gene: TRBJ2-7
CDR3aa: CASSSGRQETQYF; v_gene: TRBV13; j_gene: TRBJ2-5
CDR3aa: CSASPGLIYEQYF; v_gene: TRBV20-1; j_gene: TRBJ2-7
CDR3aa: CATSDWRQGEGGYTF; v_gene: TRBV24-1; j_gene: TRBJ1-2
CDR3aa: CASSGGDRGQSIQYF; v_gene: TRBV5-6; j_gene: TRBJ2-4
CDR3aa: CASSELDMGFADTQYF; v_gene: TRBV2; j_gene: TRBJ2-3
CDR3aa: CASGSSGNTIYF; v_gene: TRBV2; j_gene: TRBJ1-3
CDR3aa: CASSNVPGLDYSNQPQHF; v_gene: TRBV7-8; j_gene: TRBJ1-5
CDR3aa: CAWSVWTGTLTDTQYF; v_gene: TRBV30; j_gene: TRBJ2-3
CDR3aa: CASSLGGPAYNEQFF; v_gene: TRBV7-9; j_gene: TRBJ2-1
CDR3aa: CAISGPGSGGPETQYF; v_gene: TRBV10-3; j_gene: TRBJ2-5
CDR3aa: CSASNLLAGAGYSTDTQYF; v_gene: TRBV20-1; j_gene: TRBJ2-3
CDR3aa: CASSQDEREVDEQYF; v_gene: TRBV4-1; j_gene: TRBJ2-7
CDR3aa: CASSYGASYTNEQFF; v_gene: TRBV6-5; j_gene: TRBJ2-1
CDR3aa: CAWSESYEQYF; v_gene: TRBV30; j_gene: TRBJ2-7
CDR3aa: CASSPDRNYQPQHF; v_gene: TRBV5-5; j_gene: TRBJ1-5
CDR3aa: CAIRGTSGSHETQYF; v_gene: TRBV10-3; j_gene: TRBJ2-5
CDR3aa: CASTPSGTRVPGELFF; v_gene: TRBV27; j_gene: TRBJ2-2
CDR3aa: CASSAVGGSTGELFF; v_gene: TRBV7-6; j_gene: TRBJ2-2
CDR3aa: CASSLVVQGANTGELFF; v_gene: TRBV5-5; j_gene: TRBJ2-2
CDR3aa: CAISVGAGYNEQFF; v_gene: TRBV10-3; j_gene: TRBJ2-1
CDR3aa: CASSSDSSGRWGLADTQYF; v_gene: TRBV5-1; j_gene: TRBJ2-3
CDR3aa: CASSYSSGSGYTDTQYF; v_gene: TRBV6-6; j_gene: TRBJ2-3
CDR3aa: CASSFSGTGYGYTF; v_gene: TRBV12-3/TRBV12-4; j_gene: TRBJ1-2
CDR3aa: CASRGPGEETQYF; v_gene: TRBV7-9; j_gene: TRBJ2-5
CDR3aa: CASRQRGSDSSIDTQYF; v_gene: TRBV7-2; j_gene: TRBJ2-3
CDR3aa: CASSDAMGAFF; v_gene: TRBV2; j_gene: TRBJ1-1
CDR3aa: CASSHIHPGTGGYNEQFF; v_gene: TRBV4-1; j_gene: TRBJ2-1
CDR3aa: CSGRRGELPEAFF; v_gene: TRBV20-1; j_gene: TRBJ1-1
CDR3aa: CASSPEQGADTQYF; v_gene: TRBV7-7; j_gene: TRBJ2-3
CDR3aa: CSAITPEGPAYEQYF; v_gene: TRBV20-1; j_gene: TRBJ2-7
CDR3aa: CASSTTGAQPGNTIYF; v_gene: TRBV6-6; j_gene: TRBJ1-3
CDR3aa: CASSLAAGGPYEQYF; v_gene: TRBV27; j_gene: TRBJ2-7
CDR3aa: CASSEEGGIQETQYF; v_gene: TRBV2; j_gene: TRBJ2-5
CDR3aa: CASSQDRHAGETQYF; v_gene: TRBV14; j_gene: TRBJ2-5
CDR3aa: CASSLRNYYGYTF; v_gene: TRBV7-9; j_gene: TRBJ1-2
CDR3aa: CASGTPKYNEQFF; v_gene: TRBV7-9; j_gene: TRBJ2-1
CDR3aa: CASSVEGGGEQYF; v_gene: TRBV9; j_gene: TRBJ2-7
CDR3aa: CASSASGAFTEAFF; v_gene: TRBV6-1; j_gene: TRBJ1-1
CDR3aa: CASSDGTGTYEQYF; v_gene: TRBV27; j_gene: TRBJ2-7
CDR3aa: CASSPILRRETQYF; v_gene: TRBV12-3/TRBV12-4; j_gene: TRBJ2-5
CDR3aa: CASGLPESSGANVLTF; v_gene: TRBV12-5; j_gene: TRBJ2-6
CDR3aa: CASNLGLHEQFF; v_gene: TRBV12-3/TRBV12-4; j_gene: TRBJ2-1
CDR3aa: CASSEDRELNYGYTF; v_gene: TRBV5-1; j_gene: TRBJ1-2
CDR3aa: CAIEPERDNEQFF; v_gene: TRBV10-1; j_gene: TRBJ2-1
CDR3aa: CSARDYLASDVGNEQFF; v_gene: TRBV20-1; j_gene: TRBJ2-1